This T cell receptor beta chain was captured by sequencing in a study of low-dose radiotherapy and immunotherapy resistance in tumors. Germline V lookup: CDR1 SGHKS, CDR2 YYEKEE (reference sequence). This CDR3 region has 15 residues. The J segment lost 4 bases and the V segment lost 2 bases, leaving 2 bases of the junction unmatched. Alpha- and beta-chain coverage of first-strand cDNA came from TRAV- and TRBV-specific primers. A roughly 19-cycle PCR with a constant-region primer and V-primer adapter amplified TCRs. TCRdb processed the reads anew with MiXCR; each CDR3 protein has one entry. Of tens of thousands of distinct CDR3 sequences detected, 20% to 25% appear once; the ten largest clones hold around 13%. Documented time point: after trial treatment. Noted treatment: LDRT plus nivolumab, ipilimumab, low-dose cyclophosphamide and aspirin (RACIN trial).

The source material was PBMCs, sampled after low-dose radiotherapy plus immunotherapy. V gene TRBV5-5 combines with J gene TRBJ2-2; TRBD2 aligns across 10 bases. The TCR originated in a female donor with ovarian cancer. The CDR3 coding sequence is TGTGCCAGCAGCTTTCTAGCGGGAGCCACCGGGGAGCTGTTTTTT. Translated, it gives CASSFLAGATGELFF.